Listed below are T cell receptor beta chains from one sample, sequenced in a study of tumor-infiltrating lymphocytes in primary liver carcinoma. MiXCR was run by TCRdb on the multiplex PCR reads, yielding one entry per CDR3 protein. The sample holds about 120,000 distinct CDR3 sequences; under 70% are singletons and the top ten take over 8%. Input material: tumor-adjacent normal liver tissue. The receptors here all came from a woman in her fifties or sixties with primary liver carcinoma and hepatitis B virus infection. Both conserved end residues are part of each CDR3. A D gene is named only where the DNA matches it firmly. Expanded clones are given a class, and other clones once, few, many or no size at all.

d_gene: -
j_gene: TRBJ2-2
abundance: -
v_gene: TRBV28
CDR3aa: CASSWVNTGEMFF
CDR3nt: TGTGCCAGCAGTTGGGTTAACACCGGGGAGATGTTTTTT

d_gene: -
j_gene: TRBJ2-7
abundance: -
v_gene: TRBV7-9
CDR3aa: CASSLATLGEQYF
CDR3nt: TGTGCCAGCAGCTTGGCGACACTCGGCGAGCAGTACTTC

d_gene: -
j_gene: TRBJ2-2
abundance: many
v_gene: TRBV6-4
CDR3aa: CASSPGTSNTGELFF
CDR3nt: TGTGCCAGCAGTCCAGGGACATCGAACACCGGGGAGCTGTTTTTT

d_gene: TRBD1
j_gene: TRBJ2-3
abundance: -
v_gene: TRBV11-3
CDR3aa: CTSSLRQGSSTDTQCF
CDR3nt: TGTACCAGCAGCCTCCGACAGGGGTCAAGCACAGATACGCAGTGTTTT

d_gene: -
j_gene: TRBJ2-6
abundance: -
v_gene: TRBV11-2
CDR3aa: CVTISEANVLTF
CDR3nt: TGTGTCACAATTTCTGAGGCCAACGTCCTGACTTTC

d_gene: -
j_gene: TRBJ1-2
abundance: -
v_gene: TRBV6-5
CDR3aa: CASRGGQTIYGYTF
CDR3nt: TGTGCCAGCAGGGGCGGACAGACCATCTATGGCTACACCTTC

d_gene: -
j_gene: TRBJ1-5
abundance: -
v_gene: TRBV19
CDR3aa: CASSIAPGSNQPQHF
CDR3nt: TGTGCCAGTAGTATAGCCCCAGGAAGCAATCAGCCCCAGCATTTT

d_gene: -
j_gene: TRBJ2-7
abundance: -
v_gene: TRBV29-1
CDR3aa: CSCSNAYERYF
CDR3nt: TGCAGCTGTTCGAACGCCTACGAGCGGTACTTC

d_gene: TRBD1
j_gene: TRBJ1-4
abundance: -
v_gene: TRBV6-1
CDR3aa: CASSRDRAINEKLIF
CDR3nt: TGTGCCAGCAGCAGGGACAGAGCAATTAACGAAAAACTGATTTTT

d_gene: TRBD1
j_gene: TRBJ2-2
abundance: -
v_gene: TRBV14
CDR3aa: CVSSKFGTGYTGELFF
CDR3nt: TGTGTCAGCAGCAAGTTCGGGACAGGGTATACCGGGGAGCTGTTTTTT

d_gene: -
j_gene: TRBJ2-6
abundance: -
v_gene: TRBV6-6
CDR3aa: CASCLPGANVLTF
CDR3nt: TGTGCCAGCTGTCTACCTGGGGCCAATGTCCTGACTTTC

d_gene: -
j_gene: TRBJ2-2
abundance: -
v_gene: TRBV6-1
CDR3aa: CASPGGILSGELFF
CDR3nt: TGTGCCAGCCCGGGCGGGATTCTCTCCGGGGAGTTGTTTTTT